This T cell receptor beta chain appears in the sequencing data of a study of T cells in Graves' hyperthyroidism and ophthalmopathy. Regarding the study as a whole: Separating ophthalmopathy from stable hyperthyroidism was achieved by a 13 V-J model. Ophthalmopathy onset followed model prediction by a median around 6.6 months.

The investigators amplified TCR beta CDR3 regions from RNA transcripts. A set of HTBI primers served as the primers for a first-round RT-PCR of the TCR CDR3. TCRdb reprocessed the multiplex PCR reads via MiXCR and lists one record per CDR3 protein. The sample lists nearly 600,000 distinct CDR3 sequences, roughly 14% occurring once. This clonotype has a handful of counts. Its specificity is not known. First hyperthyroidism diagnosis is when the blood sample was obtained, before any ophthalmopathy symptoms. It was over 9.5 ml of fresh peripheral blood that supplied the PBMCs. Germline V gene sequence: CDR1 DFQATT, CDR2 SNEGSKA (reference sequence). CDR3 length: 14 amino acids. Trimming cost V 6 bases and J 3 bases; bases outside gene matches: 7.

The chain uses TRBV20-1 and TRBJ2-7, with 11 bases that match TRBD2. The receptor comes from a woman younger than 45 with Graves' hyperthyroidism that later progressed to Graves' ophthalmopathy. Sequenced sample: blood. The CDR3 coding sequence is TGCAGTGCAGCGGGTGGGACTAGCGGCTACGAGCAGTACTTC. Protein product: CSAAGGTSGYEQYF.